This T cell receptor (beta chain) was sequenced in a study of shared clonotypes between healthy human individuals. Study conclusions and caveats: Across a handful of donors, naive CD4 shared 5% to 6%, naive CD8 3.5% to 4%, memory CD4 about 2.4%, memory CD8 0.4% to 0.5%.

A note on this clone: What it binds is not known.

Germline V gives CDR1 MNHNY, CDR2 SVGAGI (reference sequence). V lost 6 bases and J 0 bases, leaving 8 bases between the germline ends. There are 13 residues in the CDR3. Sequenced by immunoSEQ multiplex PCR; TCRdb stores in-frame clones only, minus some. The data show some 200,000 clones, about 66% seen once. The sample was memory CD4+ T cells sorted from blood. Subset indicated: CD45RA-negative fraction. The V and J genes are TRBV6-6 and TRBJ1-1; D unresolved. This clonotype was sampled from a man in his thirties or forties in good health. The CDR3 spells CASSDTMNTEAFF. CDR3 nucleotides: TGTGCCAGCAGCGACACCATGAACACTGAAGCTTTCTTT.